The clone carrying this T cell receptor (beta chain) was counted only a few times. Its target is unknown. The CDR3 is made up of 17 amino acids. The germline V and J ends were trimmed by 6 bases and 2 bases, with 22 bases remaining between them. Germline CDR1 reads ENHRY; CDR2 reads SYGVKD. Healthy Russian Caucasian donors spanned ages about 6 to 100 years. The second PCR ran roughly 7 to 12 cycles with a sample-barcoded 5' primer and J-beta primers. Every sample gave at least 2.5 million paired-end reads containing CDR3. TCRdb re-analysed the 5' RACE reads in MiXCR, keeping a single row per CDR3 protein. Of over 1,200,000 distinct CDR3 sequences in the sample, roughly 59% were seen once. This sample was included in a study of blood T cells in healthy people across ages. Study information: In model experiments, template switching was able to capture about one barcoded beta molecule for every two T cells that were present.

Whole-study results and caveats: In these data, TCR beta diversity tracked strongly with naive T cell percentage.

The material sequenced was blood. The chain links TRBV10-3 to TRBJ1-2; D possibly corresponds to TRBD1 (5 bases). The TCR comes from a man between 18 and 35 years old in good health. The CDR3 bases are TGTGCCATCAGCTCGGGGCCGGCAGTATTCCAAAACTATGGCTACACCTTC. Amino acids: CAISSGPAVFQNYGYTF.